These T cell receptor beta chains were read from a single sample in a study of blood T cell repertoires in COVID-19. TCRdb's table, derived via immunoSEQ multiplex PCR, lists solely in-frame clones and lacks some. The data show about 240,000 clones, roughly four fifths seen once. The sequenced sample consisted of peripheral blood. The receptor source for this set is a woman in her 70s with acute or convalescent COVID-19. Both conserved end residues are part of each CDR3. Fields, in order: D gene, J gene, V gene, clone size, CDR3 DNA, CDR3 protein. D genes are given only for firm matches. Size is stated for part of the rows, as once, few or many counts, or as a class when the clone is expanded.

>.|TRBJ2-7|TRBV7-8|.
TGTGCCAGCAGCTTAGGGGAGCCGGGACTCTCCTACGAGCAGTACTTC
CASSLGEPGLSYEQYF
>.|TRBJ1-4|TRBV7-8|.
TGTGCCAGCAGCTTAGGGAGGACAGTGGGGAATGAAAAACTGTTTTTT
CASSLGRTVGNEKLFF
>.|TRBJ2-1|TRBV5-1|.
TGCGCCAGCAGCTTGGAACTGACCTACAATGAGCAGTTCTTC
CASSLELTYNEQFF
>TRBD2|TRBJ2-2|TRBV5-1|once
TGCGCCAGCAGCTGGACTAGCGGGGACAGGCCAACGAACACCGGGGAGCTGTTTTTT
CASSWTSGDRPTNTGELFF
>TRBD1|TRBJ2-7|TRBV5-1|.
TGCGCCAGCAGTTTGACAGGGGGTGTGTCCGAGCAGTACTTC
CASSLTGGVSEQYF
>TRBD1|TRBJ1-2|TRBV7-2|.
TGTGCCAGCAGCTTGAACGGACAGGGTTCATCTCCGGTCTTC
CASSLNGQGSSPVF
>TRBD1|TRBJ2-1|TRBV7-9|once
TGTGCCAGCAGCCCCCGGACAGGGGCCTCCTACAATGAGCAGTTCTTC
CASSPRTGASYNEQFF
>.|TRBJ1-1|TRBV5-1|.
TGCGCCAGCAGCCTAGAAATAGGGAACACTGAAGCTTTCTTT
CASSLEIGNTEAFF
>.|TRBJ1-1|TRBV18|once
TGTGCCAGCTCAGAGCCACCGGAAGCTTTCTTT
CASSEPPEAFF
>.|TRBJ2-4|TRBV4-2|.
TGTGCCAGCAGCCAAGATGGCAGGGTCGGCAAAAACATTCAGTACTTC
CASSQDGRVGKNIQYF
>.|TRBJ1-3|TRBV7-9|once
TGTGCCAGCAGCTTAGAACAATTCTCTGGAAACACCATATATTTT
CASSLEQFSGNTIYF
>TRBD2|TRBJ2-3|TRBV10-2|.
TGCGCCAGCAGGGAGGGACTAGCGGGGGTTGATACGCAGTATTTT
CASREGLAGVDTQYF
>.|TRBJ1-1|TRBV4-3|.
TGCGCCAGCAGCCAAGATGGGACATTGAACACTGAAGCTTTCTTT
CASSQDGTLNTEAFF
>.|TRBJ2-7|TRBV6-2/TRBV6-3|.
TGTGCCAGCAGCGACGCCCCGGGACAAGGGTCCCCCCGCGCCTACGAGCAGTACTTC
CASSDAPGQGSPRAYEQYF
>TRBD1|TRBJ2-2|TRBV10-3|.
TGTGCCATCACTATGTCAAAAGAGGGACAGGAGGAGCTGTTTTTT
CAITMSKEGQEELFF
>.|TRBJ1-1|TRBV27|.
TGTGCCAGCAGTTTAGTTTGGGGCCAGGGGGCTTTCTTT
CASSLVWGQGAFF